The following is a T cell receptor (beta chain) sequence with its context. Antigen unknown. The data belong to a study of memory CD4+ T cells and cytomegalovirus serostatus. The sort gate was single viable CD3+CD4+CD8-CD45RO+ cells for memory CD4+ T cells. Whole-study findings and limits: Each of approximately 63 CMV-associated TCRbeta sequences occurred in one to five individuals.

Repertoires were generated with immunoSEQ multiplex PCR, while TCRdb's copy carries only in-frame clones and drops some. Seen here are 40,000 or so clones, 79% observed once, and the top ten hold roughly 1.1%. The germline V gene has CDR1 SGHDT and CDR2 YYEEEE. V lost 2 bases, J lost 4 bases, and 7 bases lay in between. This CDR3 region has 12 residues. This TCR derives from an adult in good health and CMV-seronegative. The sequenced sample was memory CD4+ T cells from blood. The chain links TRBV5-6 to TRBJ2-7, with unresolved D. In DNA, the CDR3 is TGTGCCAGCAGCTTCGCCGCGTACGAGCAGTACTTC. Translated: CASSFAAYEQYF.